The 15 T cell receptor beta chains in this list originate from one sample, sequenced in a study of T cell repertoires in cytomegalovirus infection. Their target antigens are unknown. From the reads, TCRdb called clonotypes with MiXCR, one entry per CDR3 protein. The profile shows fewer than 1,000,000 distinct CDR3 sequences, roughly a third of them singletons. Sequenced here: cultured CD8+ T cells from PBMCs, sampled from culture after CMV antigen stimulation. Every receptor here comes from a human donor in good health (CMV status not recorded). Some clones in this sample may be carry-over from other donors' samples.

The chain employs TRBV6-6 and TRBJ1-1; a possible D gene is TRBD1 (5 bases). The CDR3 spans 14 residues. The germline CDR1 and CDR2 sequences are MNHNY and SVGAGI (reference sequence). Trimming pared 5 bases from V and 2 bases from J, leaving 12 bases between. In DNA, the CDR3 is TGTGCCAGCAGTAACGACAGAGGTAACACTGAAGCTTTCTTT. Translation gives CASSNDRGNTEAFF.

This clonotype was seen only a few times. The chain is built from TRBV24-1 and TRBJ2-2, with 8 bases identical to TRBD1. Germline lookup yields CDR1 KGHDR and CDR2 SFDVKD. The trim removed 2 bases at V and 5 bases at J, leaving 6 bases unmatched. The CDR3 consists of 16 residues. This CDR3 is CATSDWPGQETGELFF. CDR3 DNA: TGTGCCACCAGTGATTGGCCGGGACAGGAGACCGGGGAGCTGTTTTTT.

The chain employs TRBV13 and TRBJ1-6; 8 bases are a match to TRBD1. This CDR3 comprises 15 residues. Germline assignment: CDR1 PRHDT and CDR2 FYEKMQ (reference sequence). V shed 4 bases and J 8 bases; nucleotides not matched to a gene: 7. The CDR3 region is CASSSPGQVDSPLHF. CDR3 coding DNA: TGTGCCAGCAGCTCACCGGGACAGGTTGATTCACCCCTCCACTTT.

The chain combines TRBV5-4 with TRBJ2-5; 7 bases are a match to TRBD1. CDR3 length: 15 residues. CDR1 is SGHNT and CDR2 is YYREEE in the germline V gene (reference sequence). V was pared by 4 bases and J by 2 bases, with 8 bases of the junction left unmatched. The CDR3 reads CASSGMGQQQETQYF. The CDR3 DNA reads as TGTGCCAGCAGCGGTATGGGACAGCAACAAGAGACCCAGTACTTC. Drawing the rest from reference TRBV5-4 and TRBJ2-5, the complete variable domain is ETGVTQSPTHLIKTRGQQVTLRCSSQSGHNTVSWYQQALGQGPQFIFQYYREEENGRGNFPPRFSGLQFPNYSSELNVNALELDDSALYLCASSGMGQQQETQYFGPGTRLLVL.

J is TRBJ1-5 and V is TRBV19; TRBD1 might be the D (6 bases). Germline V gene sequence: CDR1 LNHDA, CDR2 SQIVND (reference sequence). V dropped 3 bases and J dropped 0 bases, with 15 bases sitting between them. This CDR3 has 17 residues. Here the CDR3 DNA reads TGTGCCAGTAGTATCCTTGACAGGCCCTATAGCAATCAGCCCCAGCATTTT. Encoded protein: CASSILDRPYSNQPQHF.

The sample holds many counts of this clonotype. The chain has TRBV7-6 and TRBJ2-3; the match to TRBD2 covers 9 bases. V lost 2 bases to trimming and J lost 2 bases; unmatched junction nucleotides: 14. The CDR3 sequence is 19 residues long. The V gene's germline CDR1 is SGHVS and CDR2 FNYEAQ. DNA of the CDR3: TGTGCCAGCAGCTTAACCTCTCCCTTGGCTAGCGGGGTCACAGATACGCAGTATTTT. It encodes CASSLTSPLASGVTDTQYF.

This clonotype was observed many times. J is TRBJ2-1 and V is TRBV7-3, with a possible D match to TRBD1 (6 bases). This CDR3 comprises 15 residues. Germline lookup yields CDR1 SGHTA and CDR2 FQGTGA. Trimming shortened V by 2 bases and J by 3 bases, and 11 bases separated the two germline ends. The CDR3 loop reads CASSLDGQNYNEQFF. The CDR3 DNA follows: TGTGCCAGCAGCTTAGACGGACAGAACTACAATGAGCAGTTCTTC.

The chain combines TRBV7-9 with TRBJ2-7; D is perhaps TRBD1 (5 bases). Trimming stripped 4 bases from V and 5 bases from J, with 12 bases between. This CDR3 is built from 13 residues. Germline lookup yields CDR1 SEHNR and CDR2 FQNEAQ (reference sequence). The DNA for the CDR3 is TGTGCCAGCAGCTCTCAGGGTACCCACGAGCAGTACTTC. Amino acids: CASSSQGTHEQYF. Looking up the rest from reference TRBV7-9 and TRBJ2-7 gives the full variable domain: DTGVSQNPRHKITKRGQNVTFRCDPISEHNRLYWYRQTLGQGPEFLTYFQNEAQLEKSRLLSDRFSAERPKGSFSTLEIQRTEQGDSAMYLCASSSQGTHEQYFGPGTRLTVT.

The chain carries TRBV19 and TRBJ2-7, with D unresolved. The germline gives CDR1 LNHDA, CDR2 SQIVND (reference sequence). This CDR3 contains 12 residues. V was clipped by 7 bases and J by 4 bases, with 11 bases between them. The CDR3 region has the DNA TGTGCCAGTATCCCCGATGCATACGAGCAGTACGTC. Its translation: CASIPDAYEQYV.

CDR3 protein: CASRSRGGRNEQFF. The CDR3 coding sequence is TGTGCCAGCAGATCCAGGGGGGGCCGGAATGAGCAGTTCTTC. V usage is TRBV6-5 and J usage is TRBJ2-1; possibly TRBD1 or TRBD2 for D (7 bases each). V lost 6 bases to trimming and J lost 7 bases, with 16 bases between them. This CDR3 contains 14 residues. Germline CDR1 reads MNHEY; CDR2 reads SVGAGI.

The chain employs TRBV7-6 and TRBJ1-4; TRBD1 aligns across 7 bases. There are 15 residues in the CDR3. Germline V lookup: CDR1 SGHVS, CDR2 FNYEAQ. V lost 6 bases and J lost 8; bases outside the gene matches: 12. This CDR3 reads CASRPLYRGEEKLFF. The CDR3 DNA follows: TGTGCCAGCAGACCTCTATACAGGGGCGAAGAAAAACTGTTTTTT.

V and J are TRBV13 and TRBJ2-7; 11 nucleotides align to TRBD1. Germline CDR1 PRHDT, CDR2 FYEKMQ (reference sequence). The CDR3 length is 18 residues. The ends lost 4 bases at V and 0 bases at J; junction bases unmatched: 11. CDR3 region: CASSSRDRGRTSSYEQYV. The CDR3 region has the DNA TGTGCCAGCAGCTCCCGGGACAGGGGGAGGACGAGCTCCTACGAGCAGTACGTC.

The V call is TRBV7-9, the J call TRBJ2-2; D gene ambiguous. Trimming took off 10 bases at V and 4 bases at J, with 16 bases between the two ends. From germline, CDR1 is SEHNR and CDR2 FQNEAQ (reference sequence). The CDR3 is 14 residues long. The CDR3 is CAISLRSPTGELFF. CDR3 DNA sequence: TGTGCCATCTCTTTAAGGAGTCCCACCGGGGAGCTGTTTTTT. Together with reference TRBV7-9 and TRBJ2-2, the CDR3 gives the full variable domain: DTGVSQNPRHKITKRGQNVTFRCDPISEHNRLYWYRQTLGQGPEFLTYFQNEAQLEKSRLLSDRFSAERPKGSFSTLEIQRTEQGDSAMYLCAISLRSPTGELFFGEGSRLTVL.

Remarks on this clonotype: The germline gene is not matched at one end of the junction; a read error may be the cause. CDR3 loop: CTSSFDVPNTGELFF. The CDR3 nucleotides read TGTACCAGCAGCTTTGACGTACCGAACACCGGGGAGCTGTTTTTT. The chain employs TRBV7-9 and TRBJ2-2, with D unclear. The CDR3 loop spans 15 amino acids. Germline values: CDR1 SEHNR, CDR2 FQNEAQ (reference sequence).

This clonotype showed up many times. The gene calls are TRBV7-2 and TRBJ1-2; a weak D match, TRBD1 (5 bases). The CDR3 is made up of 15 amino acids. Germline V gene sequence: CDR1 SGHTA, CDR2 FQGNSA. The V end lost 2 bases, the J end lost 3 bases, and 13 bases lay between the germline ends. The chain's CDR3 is CASSLKSWDHYGYTF. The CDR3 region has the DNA TGTGCCAGCAGCTTAAAGTCTTGGGACCACTATGGCTACACCTTC. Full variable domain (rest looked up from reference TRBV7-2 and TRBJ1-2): GAGVSQSPSNKVTEKGKDVELRCDPISGHTALYWYRQSLGQGLEFLIYFQGNSAPDKSGLPSDRFSAERTGGSVSTLTIQRTQQEDSAVYLCASSLKSWDHYGYTFGSGTRLTVV.